Shown below are 27 T cell receptor beta chains from a single sample sequenced in a study of cytomegalovirus exposure and HLA in healthy donors. In the PCR, 60 Vbeta and 13 Jbeta primers were used. Repertoires were generated with immunoSEQ multiplex PCR, while TCRdb's copy carries only in-frame clones and drops some. The table includes some 150,000 clones, approximately 78% detected once. Sequencing was performed on PBMCs. The receptors stem from a woman in her fifties or sixties in good health and CMV-seropositive.

V is TRBV7-9 and J is TRBJ2-5, with D perhaps matching TRBD1 (5 bases). The germline V and J ends were trimmed by 3 bases and 4 bases, with 15 bases remaining between them. CDR1 SEHNR and CDR2 FQNEAQ come from the germline V gene (reference sequence). This CDR3 contains 15 residues. CDR3 residues: CASSLGGQGGETQYF. For the CDR3, the DNA is TGTGCCAGCAGCTTGGGTGGGCAGGGTGGAGAGACCCAGTACTTC.

The chain couples TRBV7-3 to TRBJ2-1, with no clear D. V was cut by 3 bases and J by 4 bases, with 7 bases left in between. CDR3 length: 13 amino acids. From germline, CDR1 is SGHTA and CDR2 FQGTGA. CDR3 DNA sequence: TGTGCCAGCAGCTTTGGAGCTTACAATGAGCAGTTCTTC. Translation: CASSFGAYNEQFF.

This chain links TRBV7-3 with TRBJ2-2; the match to TRBD2 covers 10 bases. Germline trimming cut 10 bases from V and 5 bases from J; bases unmatched to any gene: 7. The length of the CDR3 is 14 residues. Germline CDR1 and CDR2: SGHTA and FQGTGA. The CDR3 sequence is CATRPGLATGELFF. CDR3 in DNA: TGTGCCACCCGACCGGGACTAGCGACCGGGGAGCTGTTTTTT.

The chain links TRBV4-1 to TRBJ1-1; tentatively, D is TRBD1 (6 bases). Germline V CDR1 and CDR2: MGHRA, YSYEKL. Trimming shortened V by 2 bases and J by 5 bases, and 12 bases separated the two germline ends. This CDR3 contains 14 residues. The CDR3 DNA reads as TGCGCCAGCAGCCAACCGGACAGAGCGACTGAAGCTTTCTTT. Its translation: CASSQPDRATEAFF.

This sequence joins TRBV5-1 and TRBJ1-6, with D uncertain. This CDR3 has 15 residues. Per germline, CDR1 SGHRS and CDR2 YFSETQ. Trimming took 0 bases from V and 7 from J, leaving 11 bases between them. CDR3 region: CASSLAPDTNSPLHF. In DNA form, the CDR3 reads TGCGCCAGCAGCTTGGCCCCTGACACAAATTCACCCCTCCACTTT. The whole variable domain, remainder taken from reference TRBV5-1 and TRBJ1-6, is KAGVTQTPRYLIKTRGQQVTLSCSPISGHRSVSWYQQTPGQGLQFLFEYFSETQRNKGNFPGRFSGRQFSNSRSEMNVSTLELGDSALYLCASSLAPDTNSPLHFGNGTRLTVT.

The V gene is TRBV28, the J gene TRBJ2-1; 11 nucleotides agree with TRBD1. CDR1 is MDHEN, CDR2 SYDVKM, per germline. After removal of 11 bases from V and 9 bases from J, the junction contained 9 bases not matched to a gene. The CDR3 has 13 residues. CDR3 region: CAGSGTGGIEQFF. The CDR3 bases are TGTGCCGGCTCGGGGACAGGGGGTATTGAGCAGTTCTTC.

This chain connects TRBV11-3 to TRBJ2-3, with 7 positions matching TRBD2. The CDR3 is 15 residues long. Germline trimming cut 5 bases from V and 2 bases from J; bases unmatched to any gene: 7. Germline values: CDR1 SGHNT, CDR2 YENEEA. The CDR3 DNA follows: TGTGCCAGCAGCCCCGGCGGGGGTCTCACAGATACGCAGTATTTT. Translation: CASSPGGGLTDTQYF.

This clone was counted only a few times. The chain uses TRBV19 and TRBJ2-1; the match to TRBD2 covers 8 bases. CDR3 size: 15 residues. Trimming took 3 bases from V and 2 from J; bases not matched to a gene: 3. Germline CDR1 reads LNHDA; CDR2 reads SQIVND (reference sequence). The CDR3 DNA reads TGTGCCAGTAGTATTAGCGGGGTGGCCTACAATGAGCAGTTCTTC. Its protein product is CASSISGVAYNEQFF.

The chain employs TRBV28 and TRBJ1-2, with TRBD1 identical over 7 bases. CDR3 size: 13 residues. Germline assignment: CDR1 MDHEN and CDR2 SYDVKM. The V gene end was trimmed by 5 bases and the J gene end by 4 bases; junction bases not matched to a gene: 4. CDR3 sequence reads: CASSQQGSYGYTF. The CDR3, as DNA: TGTGCCAGCAGTCAACAGGGGAGCTATGGCTACACCTTC.

The chain joins TRBV25-1 to TRBJ2-5; D gene unclear. Germline V gene lookup returns CDR1 MGHDK and CDR2 SYGVNS. Trimming left V 0 bases short and J 5 bases short, with 7 bases between. This CDR3 comprises 13 residues. The CDR3 region is CASSEYNAETQYF. The CDR3 coding sequence is TGTGCCAGCAGTGAATATAATGCGGAGACCCAGTACTTC.

The chain carries TRBV9 and TRBJ1-3, with D perhaps matching TRBD1 (5 bases). With 0 bases removed from V and 11 bases from J, the gap between germline ends came to 15 bases. CDR1 is SGDLS and CDR2 is YYNGEE in the germline V gene. The CDR3 has 14 amino acids. The CDR3 DNA sequence: TGTGCCAGCAGCGTAGCCGGGGGGTGGGCCGCCATATATTTT. Its protein is CASSVAGGWAAIYF.

This chain joins TRBV6-5 and TRBJ2-5; D is possibly TRBD2 (5 bases). The CDR3 totals 14 residues. Germline CDR1 MNHEY, CDR2 SVGAGI. V was shortened by 1 base and J by 2 bases, with 8 bases between the two germline ends. The CDR3 here is CASSYYERQETQYF. The CDR3 nucleotides are TGTGCCAGCAGTTACTACGAGCGGCAAGAGACCCAGTACTTC.

This chain joins TRBV4-3 and TRBJ1-1, with D maybe TRBD1 (5 bases). V lost 1 base to trimming and J lost 3 bases, with 9 bases between them. Germline V CDR1 and CDR2: LGHNA, YSLEER. The CDR3 has 14 amino acids. CDR3 sequence reads: CASSQGGTYTEAFF. DNA of the CDR3: TGCGCCAGCAGCCAAGGCGGGACCTACACTGAAGCTTTCTTT.

The rearrangement uses TRBV10-3 and TRBJ1-2; D remains unclear. The V end was cut by 3 bases, the J end by 5 bases, with 16 bases between. Germline-derived CDR1 and CDR2 are ENHRY and SYGVKD. The CDR3 length is 15 residues. The DNA for the CDR3 is TGTGCCATCAGTGAAATGGTCGGCAGCGCTTATGGCTACACCTTC. It is translated as CAISEMVGSAYGYTF.

The rearrangement uses TRBV18 and TRBJ1-1, with TRBD1 identical over 7 bases. This CDR3 contains 14 residues. V gave up 3 bases and J gave up 0 bases; unmatched junction bases: 1. Germline V gene sequence: CDR1 KGHSH, CDR2 LQKENI. The CDR3 DNA sequence: TGTGCCAGCTCACCGGGACAGCTGAACACTGAAGCTTTCTTT. This encodes CASSPGQLNTEAFF.

This rearrangement joins TRBV30 to TRBJ1-3; 8 bases line up with TRBD1. With 0 bases clipped from V and 9 bases from J, the junction kept 16 bases outside the gene matches. Germline values: CDR1 GTSNPN, CDR2 SVGIG (reference sequence). The CDR3 spans 17 residues. CDR3 residues: CAWSVLGTGQTDGTIYF. CDR3 sequence (DNA): TGTGCCTGGAGTGTCCTTGGGACAGGTCAGACCGACGGCACCATATATTTT.

As concerns this clone: At one boundary the junction diverges from the germline segment, which might be a read error. The chain carries TRBV29-1 and TRBJ2-6; 8 bases line up with TRBD1. CDR3 length equals 15 residues. CDR1 and CDR2 from the germline V gene are SQVTM and ANQGSEA. The CDR3 DNA is TGCAGCGTTCGACAGGGGTTTTATGGGGCCAACGGCCTGACTTTC. Encoded protein: CSVRQGFYGANGLTF.

The chain employs TRBV4-3 and TRBJ1-6; D gene ambiguous. Deletions cut 4 bases from V and 6 bases from J, with 19 bases between. CDR1 is LGHNA and CDR2 is YSLEER in the germline V gene. The CDR3 covers 17 residues. CDR3 coding DNA: TGCGCCAGCAGCCCGCGACTCCTGGCTAGTGCTAATTCACCCCTCCACTTT. It encodes CASSPRLLASANSPLHF.

CDR3 protein: CASRARGVRFTNEKLFF. CDR3 coding DNA: TGTGCCAGCAGAGCACGGGGAGTCAGATTTACAAATGAAAAACTGTTTTTT. V is TRBV2 and J is TRBJ1-4; D ambiguous. Trimming took 6 bases from V and 5 from J, leaving 22 bases between them. The germline gives CDR1 SNHLY, CDR2 FYNNEI. The CDR3 covers 17 residues.

This clone was found once. The J gene is TRBJ2-2, the V gene TRBV7-8; 10 bases fit TRBD1. The CDR3 consists of 17 residues. In germline, CDR1 is SGHVS, CDR2 FQNEAQ. Trimming cost V 1 base and J 8 bases; bases outside gene matches: 10. The CDR3 DNA follows: TGTGCCAGCAGCTTAGGAATGGGACAGGGGCTTAGGGGGGAGCTGTTTTTT. This gives the protein CASSLGMGQGLRGELFF.

This clone occurred a few times. The J gene is TRBJ2-7, the V gene TRBV7-6; 7 nucleotides agree with TRBD1. The V gene's germline CDR1 is SGHVS and CDR2 FNYEAQ. The V segment lost 4 bases and the J segment 4 bases; nucleotides outside the gene matches: 7. The CDR3 covers 14 residues. The CDR3 DNA reads TGTGCCAGCAGCTCGGGACAGAAGTCGTACGAGCAGTACTTC. This sequence encodes CASSSGQKSYEQYF.

To note about this clone: Germline is not matched at one junction end, which may reflect a read error. V usage is TRBV19 and J usage is TRBJ2-4; perhaps TRBD2 as D (5 bases). The CDR3 spans 14 residues. The V gene's germline CDR1 is LNHDA and CDR2 SQIVND (reference sequence). CDR3 loop: CASSIRGNGNSQYF. The CDR3 coding sequence is TGTGCCAGTAGTATAAGAGGGAACGGGAACAGTCAGTACTTC.

The J gene is TRBJ2-2, the V gene TRBV30; maybe TRBD2 (7 bases). The V end was cut by 0 bases, the J end by 6 bases, with 17 bases between. CDR1 is GTSNPN and CDR2 is SVGIG in the germline V gene (reference sequence). This CDR3 is 16 amino acids long. CDR3 sequence: CAWSVLGGGDSGELFF. DNA for the CDR3: TGTGCCTGGAGTGTACTGGGGGGGGGCGATTCCGGGGAGCTGTTTTTT. The full variable domain, with the rest looked up from reference TRBV30 and TRBJ2-2, is SQTIHQWPATLVQPVGSPLSLECTVEGTSNPNLYWYRQAAGRGLQLLFYSVGIGQISSEVPQNLSASRPQDRQFILSSKKLLLSDSGFYLCAWSVLGGGDSGELFFGEGSRLTVL.

This chain connects TRBV13 to TRBJ2-7, with 9 bases fitting TRBD1. The CDR3 is 14 residues long. After removal of 6 bases from V and 2 bases from J, the junction contained 5 bases not matched to a gene. Germline CDR1 is PRHDT and CDR2 is FYEKMQ (reference sequence). CDR3 amino acids: CASSSGTGTYEQYF. CDR3 bases: TGTGCCAGCAGTTCTGGGACAGGGACCTACGAGCAGTACTTC.

The CDR3 loop reads CASIPPGLSSAQYF. The CDR3 DNA reads TGTGCCAGCATACCTCCAGGCCTCTCTTCCGCGCAGTATTTT. This rearrangement joins TRBV6-6 to TRBJ2-3; D is uncertain. CDR3 length: 14 residues. The V gene lost 7 bases and the J gene lost 10 bases, with 21 bases spanning the gap. Per the germline V gene, CDR1 is MNHNY and CDR2 is SVGAGI (reference sequence).

V is TRBV7-6 and J is TRBJ2-7, with 10 bases matching TRBD2. With 5 bases clipped from V and 3 bases from J, the junction kept 4 bases outside the gene matches. This CDR3 comprises 14 residues. Germline V CDR1 and CDR2: SGHVS, FNYEAQ. CDR3 sequence reads: CASSPGLADYEQYF. DNA for the CDR3: TGTGCCAGCAGCCCCGGACTAGCGGACTACGAGCAGTACTTC.

This chain links TRBV5-8 with TRBJ2-7; unclear D gene. The V gene's germline CDR1 is SGHTS and CDR2 YDEGEE. This CDR3 has 12 residues. Trimming took 4 bases from V and 2 from J, leaving 7 bases between them. CDR3 nucleotides: TGTGCCAGCAGCCGTAAAACCTACGAGCAGTACTTC. It codes for CASSRKTYEQYF.